This TCR beta chain emerged from a study of shared clonotypes between healthy human individuals. Positively selected for CCR7, the CD45RO-negative cells used as naive CD8 cells excluded terminally differentiated effector memory CD45RA+ cells. Recent vaccinations or acute infections were absent in the healthy HIV-negative adult donors. The study's findings and limits: Naive CD4 clonotypes were shared across a few donors at about 5.2%. Across subsets, estimated richness was generally greater for naive than for memory populations.

Researchers divided each subset's genomic DNA evenly across several immunoSEQ plates. Using immunoSEQ multiplex PCR, the repertoire was profiled, and TCRdb retains in-frame clones only, with some absent. The sample contains about 2 million clones, roughly 94% of which appear only once. Comment on this clone: Its antigen is not identified.

The clonotype originates from a man aged 18 to 30 in good health. The sequenced material came from naive CD8+ T cells sorted from blood.

This CDR3 reads CASSYPPAGEETQYF. The DNA of the CDR3 is TGTGCCAGCAGTTACCCGCCGGCGGGCGAAGAGACCCAGTACTTC. The chain employs TRBV6-6 and TRBJ2-5; possibly TRBD2 for D (5 bases). The CDR3 has 15 residues. CDR1 MNHNY and CDR2 SVGAGI come from the germline V gene (reference sequence). Trimming removed 2 bases from V and 3 bases from J, with 13 bases in between.